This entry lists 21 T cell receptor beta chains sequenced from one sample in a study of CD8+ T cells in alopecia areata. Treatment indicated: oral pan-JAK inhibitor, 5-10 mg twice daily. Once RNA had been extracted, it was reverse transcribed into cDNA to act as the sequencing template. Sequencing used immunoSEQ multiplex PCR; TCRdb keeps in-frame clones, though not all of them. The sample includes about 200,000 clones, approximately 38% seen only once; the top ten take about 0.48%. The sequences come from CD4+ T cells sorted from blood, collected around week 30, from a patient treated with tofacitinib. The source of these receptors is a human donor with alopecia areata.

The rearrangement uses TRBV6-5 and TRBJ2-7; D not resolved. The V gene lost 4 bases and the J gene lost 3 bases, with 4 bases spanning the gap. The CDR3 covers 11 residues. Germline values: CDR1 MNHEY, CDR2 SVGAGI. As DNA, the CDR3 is TGTGCCAGCAGTTCCCACTACGAGCAGTACTTC. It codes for CASSSHYEQYF.

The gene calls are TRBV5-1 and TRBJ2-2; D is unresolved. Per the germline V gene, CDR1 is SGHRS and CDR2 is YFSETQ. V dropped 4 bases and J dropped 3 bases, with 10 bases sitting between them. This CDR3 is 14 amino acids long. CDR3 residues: CASSPEAHTGELFF. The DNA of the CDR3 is TGCGCCAGCAGCCCTGAGGCACACACCGGGGAGCTGTTTTTT.

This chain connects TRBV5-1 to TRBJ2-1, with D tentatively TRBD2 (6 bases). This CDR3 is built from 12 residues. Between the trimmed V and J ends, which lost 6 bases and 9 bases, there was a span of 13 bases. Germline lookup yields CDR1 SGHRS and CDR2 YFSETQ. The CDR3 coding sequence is TGCGCCAGCACCACCGTCGGGGGTGAGCAGTTCTTC. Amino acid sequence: CASTTVGGEQFF.

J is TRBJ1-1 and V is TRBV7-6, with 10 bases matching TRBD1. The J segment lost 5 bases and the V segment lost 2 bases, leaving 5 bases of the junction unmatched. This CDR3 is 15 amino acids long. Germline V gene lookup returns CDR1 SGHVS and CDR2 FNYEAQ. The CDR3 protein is CASSLIPGQGTEAFF. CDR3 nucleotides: TGTGCCAGCAGCTTAATTCCGGGACAGGGGACTGAAGCTTTCTTT. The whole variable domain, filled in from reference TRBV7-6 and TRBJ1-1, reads GAGVSQSPRYKVTKRGQDVALRCDPISGHVSLYWYRQALGQGPEFLTYFNYEAQQDKSGLPNDRFSAERPEGSISTLTIQRTEQRDSAMYRCASSLIPGQGTEAFFGQGTRLTVV.

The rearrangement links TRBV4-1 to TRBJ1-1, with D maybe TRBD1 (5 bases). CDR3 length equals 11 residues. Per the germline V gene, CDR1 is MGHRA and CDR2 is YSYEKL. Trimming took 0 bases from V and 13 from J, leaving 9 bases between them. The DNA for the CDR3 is TGCGCCAGCAGCCAAGAATCGAGGGGTTTCTTT. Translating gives CASSQESRGFF.

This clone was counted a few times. The CDR3 nucleotides read TGTGCCAGCAGCTTTCGGGAAACCGGGACCTTC. Translated, it gives CASSFRETGTF. The chain combines TRBV11-2 with TRBJ1-2; D ambiguous. Germline V gene sequence: CDR1 SGHAT, CDR2 FQNNGV. The CDR3 spans 11 residues. V lost 3 bases and J lost 14, with 13 bases in between.

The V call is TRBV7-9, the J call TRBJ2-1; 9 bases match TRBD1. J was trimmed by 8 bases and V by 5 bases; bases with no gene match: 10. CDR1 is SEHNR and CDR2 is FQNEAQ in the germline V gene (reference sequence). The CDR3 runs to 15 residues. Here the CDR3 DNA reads TGTGCCAGCAGCAGGGGACAGGGTGAGGACCATGAGCAGTTCTTC. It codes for CASSRGQGEDHEQFF.

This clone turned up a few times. CDR3 in amino acids: CASSHDRAYEQYF. DNA for the CDR3: TGTGCCAGCAGCCACGACAGGGCCTACGAGCAGTACTTC. The chain has TRBV6-1 and TRBJ2-7; 7 nucleotides line up with TRBD1. V shed 6 bases, J shed 2 bases, and the junction held 4 bases outside the gene matches. Germline CDR1 MNHNS, CDR2 SASEGT. The length of the CDR3 is 13 residues.

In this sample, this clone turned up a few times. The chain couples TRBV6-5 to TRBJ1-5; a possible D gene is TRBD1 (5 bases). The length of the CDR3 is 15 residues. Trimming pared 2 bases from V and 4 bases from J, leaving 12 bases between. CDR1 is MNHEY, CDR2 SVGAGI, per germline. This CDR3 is CASSYLWGENQPQHF. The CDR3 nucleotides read TGTGCCAGCAGTTACCTATGGGGCGAAAATCAGCCCCAGCATTTT.

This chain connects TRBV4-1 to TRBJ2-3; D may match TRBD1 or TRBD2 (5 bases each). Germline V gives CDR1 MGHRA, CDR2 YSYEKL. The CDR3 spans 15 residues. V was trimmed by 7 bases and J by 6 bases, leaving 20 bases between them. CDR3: CASNPGLGVRDTQYF. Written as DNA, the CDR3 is TGCGCCAGCAACCCGGGGCTGGGAGTCAGGGATACGCAGTATTTT.

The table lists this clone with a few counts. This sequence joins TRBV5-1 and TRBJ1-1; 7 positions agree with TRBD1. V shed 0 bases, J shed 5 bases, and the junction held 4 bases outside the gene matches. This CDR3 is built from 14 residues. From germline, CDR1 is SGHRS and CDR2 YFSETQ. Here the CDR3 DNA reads TGCGCCAGCAGCTTGGAACAGGGGAGGACTGAAGCTTTCTTT. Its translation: CASSLEQGRTEAFF.

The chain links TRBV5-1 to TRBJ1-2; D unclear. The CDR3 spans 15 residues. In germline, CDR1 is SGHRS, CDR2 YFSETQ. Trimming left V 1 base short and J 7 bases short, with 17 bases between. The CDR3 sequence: CASSLLREERGGYTF. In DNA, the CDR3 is TGCGCCAGCAGCTTGCTTCGGGAGGAACGAGGTGGCTACACCTTC.

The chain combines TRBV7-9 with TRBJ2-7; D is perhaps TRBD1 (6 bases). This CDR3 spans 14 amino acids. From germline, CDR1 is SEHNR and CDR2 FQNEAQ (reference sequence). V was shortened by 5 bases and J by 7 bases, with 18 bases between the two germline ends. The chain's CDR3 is CASSDSARGWEQYF. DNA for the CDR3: TGTGCCAGCAGCGACTCCGCCAGGGGCTGGGAGCAGTACTTC.

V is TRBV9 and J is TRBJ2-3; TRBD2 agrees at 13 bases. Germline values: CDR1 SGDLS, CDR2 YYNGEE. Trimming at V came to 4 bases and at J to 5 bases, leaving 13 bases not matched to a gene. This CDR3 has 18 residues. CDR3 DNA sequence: TGTGCCAGCAGCTCCGGACTAGCGGGGGCCCTGGGAGTAGATACGCAGTATTTT. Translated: CASSSGLAGALGVDTQYF.

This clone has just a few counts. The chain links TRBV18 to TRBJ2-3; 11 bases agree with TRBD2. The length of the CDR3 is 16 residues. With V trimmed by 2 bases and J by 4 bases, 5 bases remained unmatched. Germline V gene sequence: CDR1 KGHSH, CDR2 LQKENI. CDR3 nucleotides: TGTGCCAGCTCACCAAGACTAGCGGGGACCTCAGATACGCAGTATTTT. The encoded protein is CASSPRLAGTSDTQYF.

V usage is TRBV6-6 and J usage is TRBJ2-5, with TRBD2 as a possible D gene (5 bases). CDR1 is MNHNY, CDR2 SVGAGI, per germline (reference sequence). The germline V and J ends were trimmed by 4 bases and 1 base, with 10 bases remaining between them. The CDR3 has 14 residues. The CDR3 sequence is CASSLRRGQETQYF. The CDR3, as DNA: TGTGCCAGCAGTTTAAGACGGGGCCAAGAGACCCAGTACTTC.

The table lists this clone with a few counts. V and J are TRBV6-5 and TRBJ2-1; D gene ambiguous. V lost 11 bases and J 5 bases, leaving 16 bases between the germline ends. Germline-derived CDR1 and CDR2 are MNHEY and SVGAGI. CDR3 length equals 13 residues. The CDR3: CAGGPRWDNEQFF. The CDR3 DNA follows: TGTGCCGGTGGGCCCCGGTGGGACAATGAGCAGTTCTTC.

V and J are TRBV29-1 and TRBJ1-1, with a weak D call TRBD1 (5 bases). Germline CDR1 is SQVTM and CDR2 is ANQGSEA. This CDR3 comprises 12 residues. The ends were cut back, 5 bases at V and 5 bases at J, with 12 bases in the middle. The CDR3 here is CSVQGGRTEAFF. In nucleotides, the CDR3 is TGCAGCGTTCAGGGAGGAAGGACTGAAGCTTTCTTT.

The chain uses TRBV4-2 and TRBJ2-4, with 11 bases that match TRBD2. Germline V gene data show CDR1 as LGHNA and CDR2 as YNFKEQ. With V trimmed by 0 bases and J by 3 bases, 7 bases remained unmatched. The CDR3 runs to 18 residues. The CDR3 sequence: CASSQELAGVRGKNIQYF. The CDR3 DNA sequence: TGTGCCAGCAGCCAAGAACTAGCGGGAGTGAGAGGCAAAAACATTCAGTACTTC.

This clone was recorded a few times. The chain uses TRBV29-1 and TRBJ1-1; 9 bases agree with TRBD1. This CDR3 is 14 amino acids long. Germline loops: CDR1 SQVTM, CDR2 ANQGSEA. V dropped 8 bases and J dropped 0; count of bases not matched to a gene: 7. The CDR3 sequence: CSIGQGTMNTEAFF. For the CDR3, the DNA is TGCAGCATAGGACAGGGGACCATGAACACTGAAGCTTTCTTT.

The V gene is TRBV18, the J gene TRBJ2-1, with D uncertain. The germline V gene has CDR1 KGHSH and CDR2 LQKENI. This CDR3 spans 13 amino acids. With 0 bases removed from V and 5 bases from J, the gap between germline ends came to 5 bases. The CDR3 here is CASSPPSNNEQFF. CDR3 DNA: TGTGCCAGCTCACCACCGTCGAACAATGAGCAGTTCTTC.